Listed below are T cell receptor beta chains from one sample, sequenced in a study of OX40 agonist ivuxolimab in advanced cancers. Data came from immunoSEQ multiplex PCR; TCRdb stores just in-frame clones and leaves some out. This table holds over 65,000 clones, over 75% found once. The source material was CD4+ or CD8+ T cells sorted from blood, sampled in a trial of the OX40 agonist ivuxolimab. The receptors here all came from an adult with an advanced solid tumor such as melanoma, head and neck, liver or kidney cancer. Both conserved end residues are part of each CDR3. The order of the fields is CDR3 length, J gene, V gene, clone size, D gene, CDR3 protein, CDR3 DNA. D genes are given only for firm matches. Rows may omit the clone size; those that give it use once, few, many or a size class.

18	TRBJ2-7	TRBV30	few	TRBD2	CAWRVPGTSGRASYEQYF	TGTGCCTGGAGAGTTCCCGGGACTAGCGGGAGGGCCTCCTACGAGCAGTACTTC
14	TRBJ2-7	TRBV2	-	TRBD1	CASSEQQGALVQYF	TGTGCCAGCAGTGAACAACAGGGGGCTTTAGTGCAGTACTTC
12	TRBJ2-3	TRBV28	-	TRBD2	CAGGGATDTQYF	TGTGCCGGCGGGGGAGCCACAGATACGCAGTATTTT
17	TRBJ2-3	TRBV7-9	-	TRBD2	CASSAYGERGGPNTQYF	TGTGCCAGCAGCGCGTATGGGGAGCGGGGGGGCCCCAATACGCAGTATTTT
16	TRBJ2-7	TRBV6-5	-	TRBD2	CASSYLASGEFYEQYF	TGTGCCAGCAGTTATTTGGCTAGCGGGGAGTTCTACGAGCAGTACTTC
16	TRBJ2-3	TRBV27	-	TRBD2	CASSKGTSGSIDTQYF	TGTGCCAGCAGTAAAGGGACTAGCGGGAGTATTGATACGCAGTATTTT
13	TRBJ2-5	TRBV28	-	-	CASKGILGETQYF	TGTGCCAGTAAGGGAATTCTAGGAGAGACCCAGTACTTC
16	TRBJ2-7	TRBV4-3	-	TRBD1	CASSQTYRGSSYEQYF	TGCGCCAGCAGCCAGACTTACAGGGGGAGCTCCTACGAGCAGTACTTC
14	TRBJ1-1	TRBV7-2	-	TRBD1	CASRYQGGHTEAFF	TGTGCCAGCAGGTATCAGGGGGGACACACTGAAGCTTTCTTT
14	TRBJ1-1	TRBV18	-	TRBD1	CASSRQGAHTEAFF	TGTGCCAGCTCGCGACAGGGGGCTCACACTGAAGCTTTCTTT
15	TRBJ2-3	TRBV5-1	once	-	CASSRVHSDTDTQYF	TGCGCCAGCAGCCGCGTTCACTCGGACACAGATACGCAGTATTTT
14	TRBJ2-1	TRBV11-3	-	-	CASSLEGFSNEQFF	TGTGCCAGCAGCTTAGAGGGGTTCTCCAATGAGCAGTTCTTC
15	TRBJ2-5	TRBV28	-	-	CASSPRVTGLETQYF	TGTGCCAGCAGCCCTCGGGTCACCGGCTTAGAGACCCAGTACTTC
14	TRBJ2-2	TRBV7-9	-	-	CASRWHGNTGELFF	TGTGCCAGCAGGTGGCACGGGAACACCGGGGAGCTGTTTTTT
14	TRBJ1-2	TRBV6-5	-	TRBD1	CASSSRDRGHGYTF	TGTGCCAGCAGTTCGAGGGACAGGGGGCATGGCTACACCTTC
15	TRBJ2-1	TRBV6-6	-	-	CASGPAPGSYNEQFF	TGTGCCAGCGGCCCAGCACCCGGCTCCTACAATGAGCAGTTCTTC
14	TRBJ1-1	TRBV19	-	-	CASFHGVRDTEAFF	TGTGCCAGTTTCCACGGGGTCAGGGACACTGAAGCTTTCTTT
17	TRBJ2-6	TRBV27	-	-	CASSLWGVDSGANVLTF	TGTGCCAGCAGTTTATGGGGGGTGGACTCTGGGGCCAACGTCCTGACTTTC
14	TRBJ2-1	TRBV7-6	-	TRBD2	CASHASGRGNEQFF	TGTGCCAGCCATGCCAGCGGGAGAGGAAATGAGCAGTTCTTC
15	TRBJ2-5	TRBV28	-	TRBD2	CASSSGGRVPETQYF	TGTGCCAGCAGTTCGGGCGGGAGGGTCCCAGAGACCCAGTACTTC
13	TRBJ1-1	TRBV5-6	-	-	CASSVRGNTEAFF	TGTGCCAGCAGCGTAAGAGGGAACACTGAAGCTTTCTTT
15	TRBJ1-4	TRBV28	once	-	CASSILTGRAEKLFF	TGTGCCAGCAGTATACTGACAGGTCGGGCTGAAAAACTGTTTTTT
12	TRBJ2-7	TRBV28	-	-	CASSRGEYEQYF	TGTGCCAGCAGCCGAGGGGAGTACGAGCAGTACTTC
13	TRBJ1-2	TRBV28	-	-	CASSLSGTGGYTF	TGTGCCAGCAGTTTATCCGGGACGGGTGGCTACACCTTC
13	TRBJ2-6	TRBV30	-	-	CAWSGSGANVLTF	TGTGCCTGGAGCGGGTCTGGGGCCAACGTCCTGACTTTC
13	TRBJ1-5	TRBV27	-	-	CASSLKSNQPQHF	TGTGCCAGCAGTTTAAAGAGCAATCAGCCCCAGCATTTT
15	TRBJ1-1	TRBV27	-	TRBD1	CASSPDRGGNTEAFF	TGTGCCAGCAGTCCGGACAGGGGGGGGAACACTGAAGCTTTCTTT
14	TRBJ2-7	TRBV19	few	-	CASSGSMSSYEQYF	TGTGCCAGTTCCGGCTCTATGAGCTCCTACGAGCAGTACTTC
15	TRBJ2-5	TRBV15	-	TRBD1	CATSLTRGRLGTQYF	TGTGCCACCAGTTTAACCAGGGGGCGCCTAGGGACCCAGTACTTC
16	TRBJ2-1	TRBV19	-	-	CASSIGSSSSYNEQFF	TGTGCCAGTAGTATCGGGTCATCGAGCTCCTACAATGAGCAGTTCTTC
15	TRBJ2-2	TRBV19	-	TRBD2	CASSITGGITGELFF	TGTGCCAGTAGTATAACGGGAGGGATCACCGGGGAGCTGTTTTTT
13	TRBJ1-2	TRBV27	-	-	CASRPDRDYGYTF	TGTGCCAGCAGACCGGACAGAGACTATGGCTACACCTTC
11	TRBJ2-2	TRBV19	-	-	CASSIAGELFF	TGTGCCAGTAGTATAGCCGGGGAGCTGTTTTTT
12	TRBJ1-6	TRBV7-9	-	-	CASSLNYSPLHF	TGTGCCAGCAGCTTAAATTATTCACCCCTCCACTTT
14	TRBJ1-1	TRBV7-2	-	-	CASSSGAGNTEAFF	TGTGCCAGCAGTTCGGGGGCGGGGAACACTGAAGCTTTCTTT
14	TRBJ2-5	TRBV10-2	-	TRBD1	CASRTGQGIETQYF	TGCGCCAGCAGAACGGGACAGGGGATAGAGACCCAGTACTTC
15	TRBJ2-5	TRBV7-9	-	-	CASSSPDRGGETQYF	TGTGCCAGCAGCTCTCCCGACCGGGGTGGCGAGACCCAGTACTTC
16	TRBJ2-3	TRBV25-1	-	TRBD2	CASSATSGTSTDTQYF	TGTGCCAGCAGTGCGACTAGCGGGACTAGCACAGATACGCAGTATTTT
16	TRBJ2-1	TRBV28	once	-	CASSLTGAGSHNEQFF	TGTGCCAGCAGTTTGACAGGCGCGGGGTCCCACAATGAGCAGTTCTTC
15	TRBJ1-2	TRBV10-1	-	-	CASTQGGGCYPGYTF	TGCGCCAGCACCCAGGGAGGGGGATGCTATCCTGGCTACACCTTC
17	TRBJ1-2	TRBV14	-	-	CASSAIPGTTLNYGYTF	TGTGCCAGCAGCGCCATACCGGGAACTACACTAAACTATGGCTACACCTTC
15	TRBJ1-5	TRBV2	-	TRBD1	CASTPLGQDNQPQHF	TGTGCCAGCACCCCACTGGGACAGGACAATCAGCCCCAGCATTTT
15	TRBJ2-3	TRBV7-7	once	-	CASSLAGAPTDTQYF	TGTGCCAGCAGCTTAGCGGGAGCCCCCACAGATACGCAGTATTTT
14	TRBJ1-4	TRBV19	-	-	CASVNRGHNEKLFF	TGTGCCAGTGTAAATCGGGGGCATAATGAAAAACTGTTTTTT
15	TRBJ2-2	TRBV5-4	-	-	CASSPETPPPGELFF	TGTGCCAGCAGCCCGGAAACCCCACCACCCGGGGAGCTGTTTTTT
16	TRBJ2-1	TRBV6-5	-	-	CASSYSPRPRYNEQFF	TGTGCCAGCAGTTACTCGCCGAGACCGCGGTACAATGAGCAGTTCTTC
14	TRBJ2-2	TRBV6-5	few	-	CASKGGSYTGELFF	TGTGCCAGCAAGGGCGGGTCGTACACCGGGGAGCTGTTTTTT
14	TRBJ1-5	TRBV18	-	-	CASSPGPSNQPQHF	TGTGCCAGCTCACCGGGACCCAGCAATCAGCCCCAGCATTTT
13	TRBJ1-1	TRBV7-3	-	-	CASSLGRTFQAFF	TGTGCCAGCAGCTTAGGCCGGACCTTTCAAGCTTTCTTT
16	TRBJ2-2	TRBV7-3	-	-	CASSLNSGGPTGELFF	TGTGCCAGCAGCTTAAATTCCGGGGGACCCACCGGGGAGCTGTTTTTT
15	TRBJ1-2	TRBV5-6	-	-	CASSLVAGSSYGYTF	TGTGCCAGCAGCTTGGTAGCAGGGAGCTCCTATGGCTACACCTTC